This T cell receptor (beta chain) derives from a study of blood T cell repertoires in COVID-19. Study-wide background: Researchers got acute and convalescent COVID-19 samples from the United States, Italy and Spain. Sources were T cells, B-cell-depleted T cells, or PBMCs; the material itself was cDNA or gDNA.

Per the original data handling: Estimates of nucleated cell counts were drawn from the amplification of reference gene primers. The data were produced by immunoSEQ multiplex PCR, yet TCRdb's version contains in-frame clones alone and is incomplete. The DNA was the basis for D and trimming; V, J and clone size are from that table. The sample lists roughly 84,000 clones; around four fifths were seen once. There are 15 residues in the CDR3. V lost 2 bases and J lost 0, with 5 bases in between. The germline V gene has CDR1 SEHNR and CDR2 FQNEAQ (reference sequence). The V call is TRBV7-9, the J call TRBJ1-6; D not certain. Sequencing used peripheral blood. This TCR was sampled from a man older than 75 with active or convalescent COVID-19. CDR3 loop: CASSLRSSYNSPLHF. The DNA of the CDR3 is TGTGCCAGCAGCTTACGGAGCTCCTATAATTCACCCCTCCACTTT.